The rows below give T cell receptor beta chains drawn from one sample of a study of blood T cell repertoires in COVID-19. TCRdb's table, derived via immunoSEQ multiplex PCR, lists solely in-frame clones and lacks some. The sample includes around 95,000 clones, 85% to 90% of them seen just once. The sequencing sample was made of peripheral blood. All receptors derive from a human donor in a cohort sampled during active COVID-19. Both conserved end residues are part of each CDR3.

TRBV19	CASRLRKDWGWTDTQYF
TRBV24-1	CATSDLGTGDARGNEQFF
TRBV13	CASSPKLQGPGNTIYF
TRBV7-2	CASSLKGQGWQPQHF
TRBV6-5	CASRDDSATNEKLFF
TRBV28	CASSLRGTEAFF
TRBV6-6	CASRTLQGQRSGELFF
TRBV15	CATSREGTANYGYTF
TRBV11-2	CASSFRPDRQETQYF
TRBV19	CASGTSGLREQYF
TRBV10-3	CAISGPGQGDGYTF
TRBV19	CATMVQPVAGATIYF
TRBV4-3	CASSQDLGGYEQYF
TRBV3-1/TRBV3-2	CASSPGLAPSYEQYF
TRBV7-8	CASSAASSGRYNEQFF
TRBV6-6	CASSLEAYSPLHF
TRBV4-3	CASSQDAGAGAYEQYF
TRBV4-2	CASSQSREPTDTQYF
TRBV7-9	CASSSEGDRVPRETQYF
TRBV3-1/TRBV3-2	CASSHRAYEQYF
TRBV4-2	CASSQDGNSVVIDEQFF
TRBV29-1	CSVGLAGGETQYF
TRBV19	CASSPAASGQLFF
TRBV19	CASKGAVQETQYF
TRBV7-2	CASSYRDRGTEAFF
TRBV29-1	CSVEDPGVARGAFF
TRBV7-9	CASSFGFPTEAFF
TRBV11-2	CASSLLASGRAEQYF
TRBV5-6	CASSLQGNEQYF
TRBV28	CATQGNEQFF
TRBV9	CASSVQLPDEQFF
TRBV27	CASRRGGSVPQNEQFF
TRBV7-2	CAGNRGNTGELFF
TRBV28	CASSPTGRLETQYF
TRBV28	CASSRTLPPYEQYF
TRBV28	CASSFQKTGRLNTEAFF
TRBV5-1	CASSFYSGTDEKLFF
TRBV6-6	CASSTNTGNTEAFF
TRBV5-1	CASSLDGSGRNTEAFF
TRBV3-1/TRBV3-2	CASSQLAGGGETQYF
TRBV28	CASSLAGTGGNTIYF
TRBV23-1	CASKTKARTSPERPETQYF
TRBV5-5	CASSLRLLEQFF
TRBV6-2/TRBV6-3	CASSYGNYGYTF
TRBV6-5	CASTLAGGGETQYF
TRBV2	CASNLGGTAYEQYF
TRBV10-1	CAIKGEGSGFADTQYF
TRBV27	CASSLEGGVGETQYF